Sequencing of this T cell receptor (beta chain) was carried out in a study of T cell responses to AZD1222 COVID-19 vaccine. This clone was counted a single time. Its antigen is still unknown. General study findings and limits: Clonal diversity was possibly underestimated, and the donors were mostly white British, with more females. The CD4 TCRs associated with vaccination extended across spike and predominated at 160-218 and 743-854.

The V gene's germline CDR1 is PRHDT and CDR2 FYEKMQ (reference sequence). V lost 5 bases and J lost 6; bases outside the gene matches: 6. This CDR3 comprises 14 residues. Profiled with immunoSEQ multiplex PCR; TCRdb holds only in-frame clones, not every one. This table holds about 130,000 clones, roughly 94% found once. This clonotype was obtained from an adult in good health. The chain links TRBV13 to TRBJ1-1; TRBD1 aligns across 10 bases. Here the sequenced sample was peripheral blood, taken on day 0 of AZD1222 vaccination. CDR3 loop: CASSAGQGGPEAFF. The CDR3 DNA sequence: TGTGCCAGCAGCGCCGGACAGGGGGGACCTGAAGCTTTCTTT.